This TCR beta chain was profiled in a study of Ad26.COV2.S vaccination and SARS-CoV-2 variants. Study background: Recipients of Ad26.COV2.S got it intramuscularly, once or twice 56 days apart.

Comment on this clone: Its antigen is not known.

As for treatment: about 20 received Ad26.COV2.S at low or high dose, single or two shots; five or six received placebo; per-sample allocation not given. Sampling happened 63 days after the first vaccine or placebo injection. Cohort 1b enrolled adults aged 18-55 years in Boston. The J segment lost 5 bases and the V segment lost 0 bases, leaving 7 bases of the junction unmatched. CDR1 and CDR2 (germline): SGHRS, YFSETQ. This CDR3 is built from 15 residues. Study-level results: Breadth of non-spike TCRs did not differ between vaccinees and placebo recipients. There was a possibility that the TCR breadth and depth analyses underestimated total T cell responses.

Data came from immunoSEQ multiplex PCR; TCRdb stores just in-frame clones and leaves some out. The sample records under 550,000 clones, 80% to 95% being singletons. Source: peripheral blood, taken in a trial of Ad26.COV2.S vaccine versus placebo. V and J are TRBV5-1 and TRBJ2-5; the match to TRBD1 covers 7 bases. This receptor was taken from a person between 18 and 65 years old who received the Ad26.COV2.S COVID-19 vaccine or a placebo. The CDR3 nucleotides are TGCGCCAGCAGCTTGGTAGAGGGGGCGCCGGAGACCCAGTACTTC. Residues: CASSLVEGAPETQYF.